The 10 T cell receptor beta chains in this list originate from one sample, sequenced in a study of blood T cell repertoires in COVID-19 (dated by TCRdb to the early 2020s). Library construction relied on the immunoSEQ multiplex PCR assay. TCRdb limited this immuneACCESS table to in-frame rearrangements with V and J called. A share of clones is missing; checked studies link under half to unresolved V genes, and the rest is unexplained. The table for this sample lists over 100,000 clones; over 60% of them were counted only once. The ten largest clonotypes hold 1.9% of the sample. The sequenced material came from peripheral blood. These receptors came from a woman in her 70s with acute or convalescent COVID-19.

The chain links TRBV7-9 to TRBJ1-6; D gene uncertain. The CDR3 is 15 amino acids. Trimming left V 6 bases short and J 2 bases short, with 11 bases between. Germline V lookup: CDR1 SEHNR, CDR2 FQNEAQ (reference sequence). The CDR3 coding sequence is TGTGCCAGCAGGCCACAGAAACCCTATAATTCACCCCTCCACTTT. This translates into CASRPQKPYNSPLHF.

This clone was found a few times. The V call is TRBV11-2, the J call TRBJ2-1; 8 bases are a match to TRBD2. CDR3 length: 15 residues. V lost 5 bases and J lost 3; bases outside the gene matches: 6. From germline, CDR1 is SGHAT and CDR2 FQNNGV. The CDR3, as DNA: TGTGCCAGCAGCCCTAGACTAGCGCTCTACAATGAGCAGTTCTTC. Protein sequence: CASSPRLALYNEQFF. Based on the CDR3 plus reference TRBV11-2 and TRBJ2-1, the full variable domain is EAGVAQSPRYKIIEKRQSVAFWCNPISGHATLYWYQQILGQGPKLLIQFQNNGVVDDSQLPKDRFSAERLKGVDSTLKIQPAKLEDSAVYLCASSPRLALYNEQFFGPGTRLTVL.

This chain connects TRBV3-1 (or the pseudogene TRBV3-2) to TRBJ1-1; no reliable D call. This CDR3 comprises 15 residues. Trimming stripped 0 bases from V and 1 base from J, with 9 bases between. Germline V gene data show CDR1 as LGHDT and CDR2 as YNNKEL (reference sequence). CDR3 amino acids: CASSQDGGWNTEAFF. The CDR3 DNA is TGTGCCAGCAGCCAAGATGGAGGGTGGAACACTGAAGCTTTCTTT.

The V and J genes are TRBV6-6 and TRBJ2-1; 11 bases match TRBD1. V shed 2 bases and J 10 bases; nucleotides not matched to a gene: 7. The germline V gene encodes CDR1 MNHNY and CDR2 SVGAGI (reference sequence). This CDR3 has 15 amino acids. The CDR3 here is CASSYGQGAEEEQFF. Written as DNA, the CDR3 is TGTGCCAGCAGTTACGGACAGGGGGCAGAAGAGGAGCAGTTCTTC.

The chain joins TRBV4-3 to TRBJ1-4; the match to TRBD1 covers 10 bases. With 8 bases clipped from V and 6 bases from J, the junction kept 9 bases outside the gene matches. CDR1 is LGHNA and CDR2 is YSLEER in the germline V gene. The CDR3 has 15 amino acids. The CDR3 protein is CASAGGQGTDEKLFF. The CDR3 DNA sequence: TGCGCCAGCGCGGGGGGACAGGGGACGGATGAAAAACTGTTTTTT.

This clone was counted a few times. The rearrangement uses TRBV6-4 and TRBJ2-3; TRBD2 aligns across 9 bases. The CDR3 totals 14 residues. V dropped 5 bases and J dropped 4; count of bases not matched to a gene: 4. CDR1 and CDR2 from the germline V gene are MRHNA and SNTAGT. In DNA, the CDR3 is TGTGCCAGCAGTCCGCGGGGGGGCGCAGATACGCAGTATTTT. As protein: CASSPRGGADTQYF.

The CDR3 DNA reads as TGTGCCAGCAGCTCCACCAACCGGGACAGGGGGACTTCGACCCAGTACTTC. It translates to CASSSTNRDRGTSTQYF. The chain recombines TRBV11-2 with TRBJ2-5, with TRBD1 identical over 11 bases. This CDR3 has 17 amino acids. The trim removed 4 bases at V and 7 bases at J, leaving 14 bases unmatched. Germline-derived CDR1 and CDR2 are SGHAT and FQNNGV.

This sequence joins TRBV24-1 and TRBJ2-1; maybe TRBD2 (5 bases). Germline CDR1 is KGHDR and CDR2 is SFDVKD. The CDR3 spans 15 residues. V lost 3 bases and J lost 6, with 14 bases in between. The CDR3 nucleotides are TGTGCCACCAGTGATCGAAGGGCGGGCCCCAATGAGCAGTTCTTC. Amino acid sequence: CATSDRRAGPNEQFF.

The chain recombines TRBV7-9 with TRBJ1-4; no definite D call. This CDR3 has 14 amino acids. Trimming left V 2 bases short and J 8 bases short, with 12 bases between. The germline V gene has CDR1 SEHNR and CDR2 FQNEAQ (reference sequence). This chain's CDR3 is CASSLTGGPEKLFF. CDR3 DNA: TGTGCCAGCAGCTTAACGGGAGGGCCCGAAAAACTGTTTTTT.

V is TRBV30 and J is TRBJ2-1; 7 nucleotides align to TRBD2. This CDR3 has 12 amino acids. Germline CDR1 GTSNPN, CDR2 SVGIG (reference sequence). V trimming: 2 bases; J trimming: 6 bases; junction bases outside the gene matches: 1. CDR3 in amino acids: CAWSTSVNEQFF. CDR3 in DNA: TGTGCCTGGAGTACTAGCGTCAATGAGCAGTTCTTC.